These T cell receptor beta chains were read from a single sample in a study of OX40 agonist ivuxolimab in advanced cancers. Measured with immunoSEQ multiplex PCR; TCRdb has only the in-frame clones, and not every one. The repertoire holds 100,000 or so clones, with more than 85% as singletons. Here the sequenced sample was CD4+ or CD8+ T cells sorted from blood, taken in a trial of the OX40 agonist ivuxolimab. These receptors were taken from an adult with an advanced solid tumor such as melanoma, head and neck, liver or kidney cancer. CDR3s include the opening cysteine and the closing phenylalanine or tryptophan.

V	J	CDR3
TRBV6-4	TRBJ1-1	CAHPGGANTEAFF
TRBV7-8	TRBJ1-2	CASSRAGVIKYGYTF
TRBV5-8	TRBJ2-7	CASSLRGLYYEQYF
TRBV4-2	TRBJ1-1	CASSQDLRPDTEAFF
TRBV7-6	TRBJ2-7	CASSPRGGPSYEQYF
TRBV27	TRBJ2-2	CASSFTGDTGELFF
TRBV5-1	TRBJ2-2	CASSLGIAGGGELFF
TRBV6-5	TRBJ2-5	CASSFGGEYQETQYF
TRBV4-2	TRBJ2-7	CASSQDPTEVYEQYF
TRBV7-6	TRBJ2-7	CASSLGWTSSEQYF
TRBV7-3	TRBJ2-1	CASSSGGSSYNEQFF
TRBV9	TRBJ2-2	CASSEQGRLAGTGELFF